Detailed here is one TCR delta chain. A far larger clone lies a single base away; this is likely a read error. The sample has other DNA sequences that encode this CDR3 too. This CDR3 spans 19 amino acids. V lost 0 bases and J lost 1; bases outside the gene matches: 15. Looked up from germline, CDR1 is GEAIGNYY and CDR2 is EKD. The source of the sample is a study of gamma-delta T cells after stem cell transplantation. TCRdb processed the RT-PCR reads again with the CATT caller. Of some 550 delta-chain clones listed, less than 15% are singletons. This TCR was sampled from a human donor. It is not recorded whose cells these are; they may come from a transplant donor. This chain joins TRDV2 and TRDJ1; 8 positions agree with TRDD3. Sequencing was performed on gamma-delta T cells. The CDR3 loop is CACDTLLGAREGSTDKLIF. CDR3 coding DNA: TGTGCCTGTGACACCCTACTGGGGGCCCGAGAGGGAAGCACCGATAAACTCATCTTT.